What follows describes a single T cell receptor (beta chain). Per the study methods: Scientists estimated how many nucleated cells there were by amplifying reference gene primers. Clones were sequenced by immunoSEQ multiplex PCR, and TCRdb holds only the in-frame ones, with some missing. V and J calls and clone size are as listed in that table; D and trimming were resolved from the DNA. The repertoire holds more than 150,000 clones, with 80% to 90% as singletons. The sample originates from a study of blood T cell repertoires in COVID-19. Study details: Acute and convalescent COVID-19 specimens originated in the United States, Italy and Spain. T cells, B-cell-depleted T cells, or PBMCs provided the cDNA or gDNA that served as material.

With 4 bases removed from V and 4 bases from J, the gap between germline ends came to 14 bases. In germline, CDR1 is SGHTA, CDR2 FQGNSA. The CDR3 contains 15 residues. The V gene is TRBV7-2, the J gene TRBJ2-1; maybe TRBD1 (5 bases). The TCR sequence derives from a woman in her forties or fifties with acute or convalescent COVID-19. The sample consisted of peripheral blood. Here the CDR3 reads CASSYYAGKYNEQFF. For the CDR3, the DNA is TGTGCCAGCAGCTATTACGCAGGGAAGTACAATGAGCAGTTCTTC.